A selection of T cell receptor beta chains follows, all from one sample in a study of cytomegalovirus exposure and HLA in healthy donors. Generated by immunoSEQ multiplex PCR, the TCRdb table keeps only in-frame clones and is missing some. The table includes some 90,000 clones, about 96% detected once. The specimen was PBMCs. These receptors all stem from a man aged 18-30 years in good health and CMV-seronegative. CDR3s leave out the opening cysteine and the closing phenylalanine or tryptophan. Fields, in order: V gene, J gene, CDR3 protein.

>TRBV19|TRBJ1-3
ASSVMGTPGNTIY
>TRBV19|TRBJ1-3
ASSITAQSSGNTIY
>TRBV10-3|TRBJ2-1
AISKAGVVDNEQF
>TRBV29-1|TRBJ2-7
SADPGTGGEQY
>TRBV30|TRBJ1-1
AWSVQVSSEAF
>TRBV7-2|TRBJ2-5
ASSVTSGRGQETQY
>TRBV6-6|TRBJ1-4
ASKFSGQDLEKLF
>TRBV7-8|TRBJ2-1
ASSLRGLAAYNEQF
>TRBV30|TRBJ2-2
ACQQGAPTGELF
>TRBV5-1|TRBJ2-2
ASSSDQGQLRELF
>TRBV4-3|TRBJ2-2
ASSQGTGATGELF
>TRBV4-1|TRBJ2-1
ASSRDASGSGNEQF
>TRBV27|TRBJ1-1
ASAGTGGTEAF
>TRBV5-1|TRBJ2-6
ASSPQQGNSGANVLT
>TRBV19|TRBJ2-7
ASSFGYEQY
>TRBV4-1|TRBJ2-7
ASSQELAGGTYEQY
>TRBV6-5|TRBJ2-1
ASSFARGEQF
>TRBV6-5|TRBJ2-7
ASSRQGVSEQY
>TRBV28|TRBJ1-5
AGGLSNQPQH
>TRBV10-3|TRBJ2-7
AATSDGGPSSYEQY
>TRBV27|TRBJ2-2
ASSRRDVGELF
>TRBV6-6|TRBJ1-5
AGGIQPQH
>TRBV6-1|TRBJ2-7
ASSETGTSGTYEQY
>TRBV4-1|TRBJ1-4
ASSGPTGVHEKLF
>TRBV29-1|TRBJ2-2
SVPTTSGIAGELF
>TRBV6-1|TRBJ1-2
ASRVVGAYGYT
>TRBV4-1|TRBJ2-1
ASSQGRTSSKNEQF
>TRBV9|TRBJ2-3
ASSVASDTQY
>TRBV30|TRBJ1-2
AWSGEDTRRSGYT
>TRBV6-6|TRBJ2-7
ASSHDSLQY
>TRBV29-1|TRBJ1-2
SVGDTGGGGAGYT
>TRBV7-9|TRBJ2-7
ASSLSGAEQY
>TRBV7-2|TRBJ1-1
ASSRGRATEAF
>TRBV4-1|TRBJ1-1
ASSHFREVSGENTEAF
>TRBV29-1|TRBJ1-2
SVATEERYGYT
>TRBV5-1|TRBJ2-7
ASSWAPGSSYEQY
>TRBV27|TRBJ1-5
ASSLSANQPQH
>TRBV18|TRBJ2-2
ASSSMAREDGELF
>TRBV5-6|TRBJ2-7
ASSTGGSREQY
>TRBV27|TRBJ1-2
ASSPQDRGRSYGYT
>TRBV4-2|TRBJ2-7
ASSQDGLAGNKNPYEQY
>TRBV2|TRBJ1-2
ASSANESGYT
>TRBV10-1|TRBJ2-1
ASSAGDSNEQF
>TRBV6-5|TRBJ2-1
ASSASSYNEQF
>TRBV5-1|TRBJ2-4
ASRDRGSENIQY
>TRBV4-3|TRBJ2-1
ASSQDGAGGYNEQF
>TRBV5-4|TRBJ2-6
ASSLERQGYLSGANVLT
>TRBV19|TRBJ2-1
ASRTGFTF
>TRBV19|TRBJ1-4
ASSPSGREEKLF
>TRBV28|TRBJ2-1
ASDRDRVYNEQF